This T cell receptor (beta chain) is drawn from a study of cytomegalovirus exposure and HLA in healthy donors. General study findings and limits: An observed cluster of highly shared sequence variants was recorded as a likely sequencing artifact. In a later analysis, V- and J-gene trimming of beta chains associated with a DCLRE1C missense variant, replicated independently.

The germline V and J ends were trimmed by 5 bases and 6 bases, with 22 bases remaining between them. The V gene's germline CDR1 is SEHNR and CDR2 FQNEAQ (reference sequence). This CDR3 is built from 16 residues. 60 Vbeta and 13 Jbeta primers were used in PCR. Profiled with immunoSEQ multiplex PCR; TCRdb holds only in-frame clones, not every one. The table lists under 150,000 clones, 70% to 80% of them singletons. The sample holds a few counts of this clone. No antigen is known for it. This chain joins TRBV7-9 and TRBJ1-1; D may be TRBD1 (5 bases). The source of this sequence is a woman in her 50s in good health and CMV-seronegative. Sequenced material: PBMCs. DNA of the CDR3: TGTGCCAGCAGCCCAACGGGGGGGGATACTGATTCTGAAGCTTTCTTT. Translating it yields CASSPTGGDTDSEAFF.